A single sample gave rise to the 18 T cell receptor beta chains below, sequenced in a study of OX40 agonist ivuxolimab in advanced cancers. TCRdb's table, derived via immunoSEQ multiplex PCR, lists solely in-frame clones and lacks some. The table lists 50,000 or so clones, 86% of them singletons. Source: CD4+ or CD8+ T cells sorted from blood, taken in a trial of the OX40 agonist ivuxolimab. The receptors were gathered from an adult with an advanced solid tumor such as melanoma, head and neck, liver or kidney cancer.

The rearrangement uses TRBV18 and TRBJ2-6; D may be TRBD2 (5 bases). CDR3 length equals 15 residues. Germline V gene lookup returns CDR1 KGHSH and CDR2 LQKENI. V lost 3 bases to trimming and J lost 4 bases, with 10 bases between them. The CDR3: CASSPGDLGANVLTF. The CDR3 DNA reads TGTGCCAGCTCACCGGGAGATTTAGGGGCCAACGTCCTGACTTTC.

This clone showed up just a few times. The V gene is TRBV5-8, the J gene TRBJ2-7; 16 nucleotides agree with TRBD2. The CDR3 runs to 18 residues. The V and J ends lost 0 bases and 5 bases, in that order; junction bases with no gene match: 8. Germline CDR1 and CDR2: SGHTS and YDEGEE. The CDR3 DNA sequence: TGTGCCAGCAGCTTGGGCGGGACTAGCGGGGGGGCCGGTGACGAGCAGTACTTC. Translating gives CASSLGGTSGGAGDEQYF.

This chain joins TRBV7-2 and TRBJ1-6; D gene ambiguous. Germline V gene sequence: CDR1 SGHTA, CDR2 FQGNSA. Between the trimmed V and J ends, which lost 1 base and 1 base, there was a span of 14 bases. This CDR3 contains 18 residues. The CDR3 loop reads CASSLDQGGRSYNSPLHF. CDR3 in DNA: TGTGCCAGCAGCTTAGATCAAGGAGGGAGGTCCTATAATTCACCCCTCCACTTT.

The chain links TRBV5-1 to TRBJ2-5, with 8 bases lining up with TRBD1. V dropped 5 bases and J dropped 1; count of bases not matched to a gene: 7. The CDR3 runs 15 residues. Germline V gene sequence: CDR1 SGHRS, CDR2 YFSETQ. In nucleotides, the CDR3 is TGCGCCAGCAGGCGGCAGGGGGCCCCCCAAGAGACCCAGTACTTC. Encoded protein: CASRRQGAPQETQYF.

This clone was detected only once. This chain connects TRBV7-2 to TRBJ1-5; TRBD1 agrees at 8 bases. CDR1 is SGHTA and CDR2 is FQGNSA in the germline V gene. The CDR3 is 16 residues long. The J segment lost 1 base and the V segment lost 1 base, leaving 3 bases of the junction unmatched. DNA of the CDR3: TGTGCCAGCAGCTTAGGTGGACAGGGAAGCAATCAGCCCCAGCATTTT. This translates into CASSLGGQGSNQPQHF.

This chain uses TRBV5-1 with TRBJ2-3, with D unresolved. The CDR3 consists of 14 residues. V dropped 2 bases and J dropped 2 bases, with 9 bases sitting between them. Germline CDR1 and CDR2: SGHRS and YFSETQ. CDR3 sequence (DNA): TGCGCCAGCAGCTTACAAGGGTACACAGATACGCAGTATTTT. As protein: CASSLQGYTDTQYF.

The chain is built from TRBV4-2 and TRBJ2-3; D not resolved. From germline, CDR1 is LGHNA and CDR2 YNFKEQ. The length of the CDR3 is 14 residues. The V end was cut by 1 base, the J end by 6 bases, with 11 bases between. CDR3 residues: CASSQVSGFDTQYF. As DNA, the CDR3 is TGTGCCAGCAGCCAAGTATCCGGGTTCGATACGCAGTATTTT.

The CDR3 nucleotides are TGTGCCAGCAGGCAGGGACAGGGAGCAAACACCATATATTTT. It codes for CASRQGQGANTIYF. The V gene is TRBV11-2, the J gene TRBJ1-3, with 9 bases matching TRBD1. The CDR3 runs to 14 residues. The germline V gene has CDR1 SGHAT and CDR2 FQNNGV. J was trimmed by 6 bases and V by 6 bases; bases with no gene match: 6. The complete variable domain, with remaining parts taken from reference TRBV11-2 and TRBJ1-3, reads EAGVAQSPRYKIIEKRQSVAFWCNPISGHATLYWYQQILGQGPKLLIQFQNNGVVDDSQLPKDRFSAERLKGVDSTLKIQPAKLEDSAVYLCASRQGQGANTIYFGEGSWLTVV.

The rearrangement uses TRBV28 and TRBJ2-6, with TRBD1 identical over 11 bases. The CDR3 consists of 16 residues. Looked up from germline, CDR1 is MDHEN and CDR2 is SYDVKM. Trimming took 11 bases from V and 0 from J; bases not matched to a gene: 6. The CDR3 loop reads CACVGTGGSGANVLTF. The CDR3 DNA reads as TGTGCCTGCGTTGGGACAGGGGGCTCTGGGGCCAACGTCCTGACTTTC.

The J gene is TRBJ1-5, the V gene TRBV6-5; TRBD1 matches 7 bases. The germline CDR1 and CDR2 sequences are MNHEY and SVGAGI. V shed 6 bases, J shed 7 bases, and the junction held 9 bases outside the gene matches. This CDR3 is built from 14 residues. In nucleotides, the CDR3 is TGTGCCAGCAGGATGACAGGGAACGGGCAGCCCCAGCATTTT. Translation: CASRMTGNGQPQHF.

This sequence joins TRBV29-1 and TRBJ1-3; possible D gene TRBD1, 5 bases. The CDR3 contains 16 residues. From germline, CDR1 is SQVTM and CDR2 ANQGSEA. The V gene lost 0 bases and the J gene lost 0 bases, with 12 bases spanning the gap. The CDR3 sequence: CSVEDPWGGSGNTIYF. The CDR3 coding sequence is TGCAGCGTTGAAGACCCGTGGGGGGGCTCTGGAAACACCATATATTTT.

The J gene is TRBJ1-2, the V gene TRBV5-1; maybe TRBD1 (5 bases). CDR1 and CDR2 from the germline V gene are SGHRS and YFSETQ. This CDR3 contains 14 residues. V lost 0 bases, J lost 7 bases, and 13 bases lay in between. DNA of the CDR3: TGCGCCAGCAGCTTGGAACCAGGGCTAACTGGCTACACCTTC. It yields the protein CASSLEPGLTGYTF. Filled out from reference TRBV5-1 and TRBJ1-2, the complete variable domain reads KAGVTQTPRYLIKTRGQQVTLSCSPISGHRSVSWYQQTPGQGLQFLFEYFSETQRNKGNFPGRFSGRQFSNSRSEMNVSTLELGDSALYLCASSLEPGLTGYTFGSGTRLTVV.

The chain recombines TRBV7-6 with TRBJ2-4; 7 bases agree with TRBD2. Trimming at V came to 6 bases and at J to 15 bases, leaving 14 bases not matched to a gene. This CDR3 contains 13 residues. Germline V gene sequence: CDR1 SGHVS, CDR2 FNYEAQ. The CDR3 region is CASSLSQRGNLYF. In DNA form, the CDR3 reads TGTGCCAGCAGTCTGTCCCAGCGGGGAAATCTGTACTTC.

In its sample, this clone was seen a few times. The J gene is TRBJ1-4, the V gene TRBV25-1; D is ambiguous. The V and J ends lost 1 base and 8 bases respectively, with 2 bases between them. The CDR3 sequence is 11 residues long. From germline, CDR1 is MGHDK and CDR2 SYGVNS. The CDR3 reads CASSESEKLFF. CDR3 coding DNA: TGTGCCAGCAGTGAATCCGAAAAACTGTTTTTT.

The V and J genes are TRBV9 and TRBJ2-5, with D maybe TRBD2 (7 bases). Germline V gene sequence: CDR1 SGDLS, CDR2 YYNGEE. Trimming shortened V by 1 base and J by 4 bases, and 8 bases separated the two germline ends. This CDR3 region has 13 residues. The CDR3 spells CASSVRGAETQYF. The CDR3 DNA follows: TGTGCCAGCAGCGTACGGGGGGCAGAGACCCAGTACTTC. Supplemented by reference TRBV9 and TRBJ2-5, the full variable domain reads DSGVTQTPKHLITATGQRVTLRCSPRSGDLSVYWYQQSLDQGLQFLIQYYNGEERAKGNILERFSAQQFPDLHSELNLSSLELGDSALYFCASSVRGAETQYFGPGTRLLVL.

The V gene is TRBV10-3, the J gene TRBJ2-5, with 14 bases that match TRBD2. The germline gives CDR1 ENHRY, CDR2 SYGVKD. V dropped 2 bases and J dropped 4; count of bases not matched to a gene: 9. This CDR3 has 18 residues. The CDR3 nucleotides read TGTGCCATCAGTGAGCCCGGACTAGCGGGGGGTTTAGGAGAGACCCAGTACTTC. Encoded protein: CAISEPGLAGGLGETQYF.

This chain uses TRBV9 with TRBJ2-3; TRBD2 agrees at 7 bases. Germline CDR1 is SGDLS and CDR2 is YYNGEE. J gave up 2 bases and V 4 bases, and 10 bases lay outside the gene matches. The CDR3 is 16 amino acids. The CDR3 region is CASSPGEGLHTDTQYF. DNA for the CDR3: TGTGCCAGCAGCCCCGGGGAGGGTCTACACACAGATACGCAGTATTTT.

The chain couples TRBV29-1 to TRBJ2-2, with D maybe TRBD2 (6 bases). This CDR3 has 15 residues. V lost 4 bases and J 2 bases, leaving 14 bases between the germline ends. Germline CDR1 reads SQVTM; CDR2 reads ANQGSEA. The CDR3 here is CSVGGGGLNTGELFF. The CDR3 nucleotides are TGCAGCGTTGGGGGTGGCGGACTAAACACCGGGGAGCTGTTTTTT.